The entry that follows covers one T cell receptor (beta chain) sequence. Its antigen is unknown. Per-base quality was not reported, and no clone a single base away is much larger than it. The intended sense of this specimen's treatment or condition label: approximately nine-day PBMC culture with coronavirus spike peptide pools or control peptides (ViraFEST assay). CD4+ T cells from unexposed donors were collected before the COVID-19 pandemic (2011-2018). The study used the ViraFEST assay, which expanded antigen-specific T cells with peptide pools and then identified expanded clonotypes by TCR sequencing. About 2 million PBMCs per well were cultured in IMDM with roughly 5.5% human AB serum and 8 to 10 IU/ml IL-2, plus 10 ug/ml peptide pools. Half of the culture medium was replaced with fresh IL-2-containing medium on days 3 and 7. Once the cells had been in culture for roughly 10 days, the EasySep CD4+ T cell isolation kit was used to isolate CD4+ T cells by negative selection. Unexposed donor CD4+ T cells were tested for reactivity to SARS-CoV-2 S and N and four common cold coronavirus spike pools, as cell number allowed. Ficoll-Paque Plus gradient centrifugation was used to isolate PBMCs from whole blood, and the isolated PBMCs were then either used fresh or cryopreserved at -140C. In general, triplicate wells were set up for every culture condition. Leukapheresis product for the unexposed donors was purchased commercially.

Libraries came from PCR. DNA from cultured CD4+ T cells was subjected to TCR sequencing with the Oncomine TCR Beta short-read assay at the Johns Hopkins FTIC core. The QIAamp micro DNA kit was used to extract genomic DNA from the cultured CD4+ T cells. Oncomine TCR Beta libraries from cultured CD4+ T cells were pooled with unique dual indexes and sequenced on an Illumina iSeq 100. As for the original processing: Non-productive sequences were filtered out, and CDR3s that did not start with C, did not end with F or W, or were shorter than 7 amino acids were discarded. The MANAFEST web application was used to identify antigen-specific clonotypes by comparing peptide-stimulated wells against reference wells and other culture wells. To be called positive, a clone needed an FDR below 0.05, an odds ratio above 5, and a productive frequency above 0.1% in at least two of three replicate wells. Clonotypes that were significantly expanded in both SARS-CoV-2 spike wells and at least one common cold coronavirus spike condition were defined as cross-reactive. Similarity between CDR3 sequences was evaluated in R version 3.6.1 using Levenshtein distances (stringdist) and unrooted phylogenetic trees (ape). TCRdb's own reprocessing of the public reads used fastp at Q25 and MiXCR and kept productive beta chains. A single entry per CDR3 protein holds the most common genes and DNA from its merged rows. The V and J calls follow TCRdb's processing rather than the paper's. In this sample the table shows around 7,400 distinct CDR3 sequences, roughly 50% of which occur a single time. Around 17% of the sample comes from the top ten.

This record belongs to a study of vaccination and CD4 T cells after COVID-19 (dated 2022 in TCRdb). Context from the whole study: Six males and four females were included in the convalescent cohort, with two Hispanic individuals, seven Caucasians, two Asians and one multiracial person represented. Two doses of either the Pfizer-BioNTech BNT162b2 vaccine (n=8) or the Moderna mRNA-1273 vaccine (n=2) were administered to participants. Post-COVID blood samples from convalescent patients were collected a median of around 110 days after diagnosis, with a range of 35 to 161 days. Post-vaccine blood samples were collected a median of approximately 72 days after the second vaccine dose, ranging from roughly 13 to 250 days. Overlapping spike peptide pools from SARS-CoV-2 and from the common cold coronaviruses HCoV-NL63, HCoV-OC43 and HCoV-229E were used as culture stimuli. Control cultures received a CEFX viral epitope pool as the positive control, an HIV-1 Nef peptide pool as the negative control, or no peptide. In 10 COVID-19 convalescent patients and 4 infection-naive healthy vaccine recipients, researchers compared the spike-specific CD4+ TCR repertoire from before mRNA vaccination with the repertoire from after. An earlier paper using these donors assessed, at the TCR clonotype level, memory CD4+ T cell crossreactivity between SARS-CoV-2 and common cold coronavirus spike proteins.

Summary of the overall study and its limitations: Of the vaccine-specific clones found in convalescent patients, nearly all (304 of 307) were mono-reactive for SARS-CoV-2 spike instead of being cross-reactive with common cold coronaviruses. The number of convalescent patients in the study was relatively small, and the study did not examine early timepoints following natural infection. Among the post-vaccine SARS-CoV-2-reactive clones in convalescent patients, a median approximately 86% showed up only after vaccination, which suggests vaccine-specific priming. Although the median number of SARS-CoV-2-reactive clonotypes went up from 21 after infection to some 37 after vaccination, the increase was not significant.

The CDR3, from cysteine to phenylalanine, totals 12 residues. Kept here is only the CDR3 DNA, which spans 36 bases and is read in frame from base 1. Cut back by 4 bases and 4 bases, the V and J ends lie 5 bases apart. CDR1 and CDR2 are read off the germline V gene as MNHNS and SASEGT. The receptor chain draws on TRBV6-1 and TRBJ1-3; no D segment can be confidently identified. This TCR derives from a human donor in good health. What was sequenced was CD4+ T cells from blood, cultured in vitro. The encoded CDR3 is CASSVQGNTIYF. At the DNA level, the sequence is TGTGCCAGCAGTGTCCAGGGAAACACCATATATTTT.